The entry that follows covers one T cell receptor (beta chain) sequence. Its antigen specificity is not known. No base quality information exists; no much larger clone differs at one position. Per the germline V gene, SGDLS is the CDR1 and YYNGEE is the CDR2. For this chain, trimming is 3 bases at the V end and 5 bases at the J end, and the number of junction bases without a gene match is 1. From its cysteine to its phenylalanine, the CDR3 spans 13 amino acids. The retained sequence is limited to the CDR3, 39 bases, with the frame set at the first base. In total, approximately 610 healthy bone marrow donors made up the cohort. At the time of sampling, every cohort member was nominally healthy, though immune exposures that went unrecorded were likely present. The donor was CMV seronegative and was included in the group of a few hundred seronegative cohort members. Every donor gave a peripheral blood sample, and the peripheral blood mononuclear cells from that sample were used for TCR beta sequencing. Genomic DNA was extracted from the blood cell samples with the Qiagen DNeasy Blood Extraction Kit.

Libraries were prepared through the immunoSEQ multiplex PCR assay. The multiplex PCR relied on a mix of 60 forward primers for TCR Vbeta segments and 13 reverse primers for TCR Jbeta segments. The CDR3 region of rearranged TCR beta genes was amplified from genomic DNA by a multiplex PCR assay. The amplified TCR beta libraries were sequenced on the Illumina HiSeq System as 87-base-pair reads. The paper's processing steps were these. A later analysis counted tens of millions of unique TCR beta chains across the roughly 700 repertoires, and 9.5 million to 11 million of these chains were shared by at least two donors. Raw reads were error-corrected and collapsed into unique sequences with a nearest-neighbor algorithm that merged closely related sequences to remove PCR and sequencing errors. V, D and J gene segments were assigned by aligning CDR3 sequences to IMGT reference sequences. For a sequence to be retained, a match of at least six nucleotides to both a V gene segment and a J gene segment was required. A rearrangement was called productive if the CDR3 had no stop codons and remained in frame with V and J, and every other rearrangement was called non-productive. CDR3 was defined by IMGT convention, running from the second conserved V-encoded cysteine to the conserved J-encoded phenylalanine. Sequences without an unambiguous match to a single V gene segment were excluded from the earlier analysis of about 600 of the donors. An earlier analysis of just under 600 of the donors called V segments functional above 56.7% productive rearrangements and segregating when the between-donor standard deviation exceeded 5%. A statistical classification framework was built for diagnosing cytomegalovirus status from the catalog of TCR beta chain sequences. In a later analysis, TCR nucleotide sequences were compared against IMGT/GENE-DB human TR gene sequences so that V and J genes could be assigned. Using the TCRdist pipeline, a later analysis assigned CDR3 sequences along with most-parsimonious VDJ recombination scenarios. In a later analysis, each TCR beta chain was defined by its CDR3 amino acid sequence together with its V-gene family, and reads lacking a unique V-gene family were excluded. As a way to deal with suspected cross-contamination and a sequencing artifact, a later analysis dropped approximately 570 nucleotide sequences that were highly shared and had low generation probability. In a later analysis, a clonal expansion index for each public chain was calculated from normalized within-repertoire ranks of inferred template counts. A later analysis computed generation probabilities with a VDJ recombination model fitted to out-of-frame rearrangements, and checked the results against IGoR. A later analysis scored TCR-TCR, TCR-HLA and TCR-CMV co-occurrence with hypergeometric tests, applying a repertoire-size bias correction to TCR pairs. False discovery rates were estimated in a later analysis by permuting HLA or CMV assignments 20 times. In a later analysis, co-occurring TCRs were grouped using DBSCAN, and TCRdist sequence similarity was added for clustering within HLA-allele-positive subsets. Repertoires with fewer than 30,000 or more than 120,000 public chains were left out of co-occurrence clustering, as were five repertoires with anomalous nucleotide sharing. In its TCRdb copy, this immuneACCESS table keeps in-frame sequences only and misses some clones. Where compared with another copy, unresolved V genes explain less than half of these, and the others have no known cause. D and trimming come from the DNA, and the V and J calls and clone size come from that table. The sample records fewer than 95,000 clones, less than 65% of which are singletons. Around 6.6% of the sample belongs to the ten largest clones.

The record originates from a study of cytomegalovirus exposure and HLA in healthy donors (dated by TCRdb to about 2017). About the study as a whole: An earlier analysis of approximately 640 of the donors reported more than 250 Gb of sequence data and 100 million to 140 million unique TCR beta sequences from 150 million to 200 million T cells. Roughly 300 gigabases of sequencing data and approximately 91 million unique TCR sequences made up an early release that covered 500 to 650 HLA-typed donors. Of the 398 genotyped donors, 65% to 90% were placed in the genetic ancestry cluster associated with self-reported Caucasian donors. The study aimed to test whether cataloging public T cell receptors could reveal signatures of past pathogen exposure. The T cell repertoires of some 670 subjects were profiled by immunosequencing and related to cytomegalovirus serostatus. A separate validation cohort of more than 100 different subjects was used in addition to the roughly 700-subject first cohort. To predict cytomegalovirus infection status, the study combined high-throughput TCR immunosequencing, statistical association of individual TCRs with disease status, and machine learning. A later analysis re-analyzed previously published TCR beta repertoires from roughly 690 donors and added high-resolution HLA genotyping to study TCR occurrence patterns. Rather than drawing on any new phenotypic data, the later analysis identified candidate immune exposures from TCR beta sequences and the way those sequences occurred across donors. To decide whether each TCR beta V gene segment behaved as functional or pseudogenic, an earlier analysis of some 600 of the donors relied on high-throughput TCR beta sequencing. Donor age, sex, ethnicity and CMV serostatus were compiled alongside the repertoire data. A later genetic analysis took genome-wide SNP genotypes for about three fifths of the 666 donors and used that subset as a discovery cohort. All discovery cohort repertoires had been generated using a single sequencing platform. Both class I and class II loci were covered by HLA typing, at four-digit resolution. Typing coverage differed by locus: A, B, C, DRB1 and DQB1 were typed in roughly 620-630 donors, DQA1 in 500 to 550, DPA1 in some 600, and DPB1 in 400 to 480. Four to six DR-DQ haplotypes were handled as single units for association and clustering because linkage in the cohort was strong. Across around 400 genotyped donors of the cohort, an average of approximately 240,000 unique TCR beta nucleotide sequences per donor were sequenced, and 15% to 20% of those sequences were non-productive.

Overall study outcomes, separate from this receptor: A later analysis found that most CMV-associated TCR beta chains appeared HLA-restricted, with HLA associations seemingly driven largely by CMV exposure. In a later analysis, the rate of TCR association differed among HLA loci, with DRB1 alleles having the most associated TCRs and HLA-C alleles having the fewest. In an earlier analysis of 450 to 750 of the donors, most TCR beta V segments appeared in productive rearrangements about 90% or about 30% of the time, broadly matching IMGT annotations. A cluster of highly shared sequence variants was judged likely to represent a technical artifact of the sequencing pipeline. The authors suggested that the approach could potentially be extended to other disease states and immunological phenotypes. Immune exposure information for the cohort was limited to CMV serostatus. When HLA alleles, especially DR and DQ, strongly co-occurred, TCR associations were difficult to assign to individual alleles. Because counts were too low, roughly 17 rarely observed V segments, including chromosome 9 orphons, were left out of the earlier analysis of 587 of the donors. The cohort was sequenced for TCR beta chains only, and without alpha or paired-chain data the features that could be detected were limited. Sequencing depth was assumed to be roughly uniform across donors in the presence/absence analyses, though that assumption may not hold. A later genetic analysis reported fewer N-insertions in productive TCRs among donors in an Asian-associated ancestry cluster than the roughly 700-donor mean. A later analysis reported that several top co-occurrence clusters appeared linked to parvovirus B19, influenza, CMV and Epstein-Barr virus. In a later analysis, HLA-associated TCR beta chains showed more clonal expansion and lower generation probabilities than non-associated chains that were equally common. Most TCR sequences were seen in very few donors, while some public TCRs were found in many individuals. At a false discovery rate of 0.05, a later analysis linked around 17,000 TCR beta sequences to specific HLA alleles. HLA typing was unavailable for some donors at each locus, so association tests used only the typed subset. Some IMGT-functional V segments, including TRBV6-2 and TRBV6-3, could not be told apart with the 87-base-pair reads, so those segments were excluded. Cytomegalovirus status was reported to be diagnosed by the classifier with high specificity and sensitivity in both the original and validation cohorts. A further reported finding was that TCR beta sequences accurately predicted the HLA-A and HLA-B alleles for most subjects in the first cohort. V-gene and J-gene trimming of TCR beta chains was associated with a missense DCLRE1C variant in a later genetic analysis, and the association was replicated in an independent cohort. The study gave a list of some 150 TCR beta chains associated with cytomegalovirus. Correlated functional status among segregating V segments might reflect linkage disequilibrium, but an unknown experimental factor could not be ruled out. In vitro tests confirmed that a few of the cytomegalovirus-associated TCR beta chains recognize cytomegalovirus antigens.

Specimen: PBMCs. The V and J genes are TRBV9 and TRBJ2-5, with 10 middle bases fitting TRBD2. The sequence was obtained from a woman aged 30 to 39 in good health and CMV-seronegative. The nucleotides are TGTGCCAGCAGCGGAGCGGGGGGGGAGACCCAGTACTTC. Its product reads: CASSGAGGETQYF.